A single T cell receptor (beta chain) is shown here with its context. The antigen is not known. Data came from immunoSEQ multiplex PCR; TCRdb stores just in-frame clones and leaves some out. The repertoire holds roughly 120,000 clones, with more than 70% as singletons. This record comes from a study of T cell responses to AZD1222 COVID-19 vaccine. The study's findings and limits: Spike was spanned by vaccine-associated CD4 TCRs, with dominance at 160-218 and 743-854. None of the repertoires were sampled until the peak T cell response had passed.

The origin of this receptor is an adult in good health. The sample in question was peripheral blood, obtained on day 0 of AZD1222 vaccination.

CDR3 in DNA: TGTGCCAGCTCACCTGGACAGGGAGCAAGCTCCTACAATGAGCAGTTCTTC. Protein product: CASSPGQGASSYNEQFF. The chain recombines TRBV18 with TRBJ2-1; 8 bases fit TRBD1. CDR1 and CDR2 (germline): KGHSH, LQKENI. The CDR3 is 17 amino acids. Losses at the gene ends were 3 bases for V and 0 bases for J; bases not matched to a gene: 7. The full variable domain, completed using reference TRBV18 and TRBJ2-1, is NAGVMQNPRHLVRRRGQEARLRCSPMKGHSHVYWYRQLPEEGLKFMVYLQKENIIDESGMPKERFSAEFPKEGPSILRIQQVVRGDSAAYFCASSPGQGASSYNEQFFGPGTRLTVL.